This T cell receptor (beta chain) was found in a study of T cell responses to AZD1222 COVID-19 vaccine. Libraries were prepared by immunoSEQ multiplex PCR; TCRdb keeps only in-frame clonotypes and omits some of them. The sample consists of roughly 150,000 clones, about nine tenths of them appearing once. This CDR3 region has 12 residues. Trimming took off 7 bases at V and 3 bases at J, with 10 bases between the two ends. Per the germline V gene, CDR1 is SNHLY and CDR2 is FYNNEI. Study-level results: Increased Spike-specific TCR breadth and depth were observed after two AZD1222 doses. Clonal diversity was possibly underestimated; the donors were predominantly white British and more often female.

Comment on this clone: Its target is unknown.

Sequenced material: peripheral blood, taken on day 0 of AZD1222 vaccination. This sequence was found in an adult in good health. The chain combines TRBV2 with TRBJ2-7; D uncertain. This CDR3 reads CASNMDGYEQYF. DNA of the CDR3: TGTGCCAGCAACATGGACGGCTACGAGCAGTACTTC.